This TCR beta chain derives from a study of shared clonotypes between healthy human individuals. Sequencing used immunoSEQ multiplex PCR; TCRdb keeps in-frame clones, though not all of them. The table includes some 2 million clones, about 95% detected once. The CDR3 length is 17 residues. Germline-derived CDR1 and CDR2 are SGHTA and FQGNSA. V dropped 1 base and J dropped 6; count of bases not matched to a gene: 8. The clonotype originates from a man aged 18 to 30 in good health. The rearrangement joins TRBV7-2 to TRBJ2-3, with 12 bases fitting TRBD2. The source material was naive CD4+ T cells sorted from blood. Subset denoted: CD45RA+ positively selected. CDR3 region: CASSLGGLAGRLDTQYF. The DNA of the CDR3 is TGTGCCAGCAGCTTAGGCGGACTAGCGGGGCGTCTGGATACGCAGTATTTT.